This entry concerns a single T cell receptor (beta chain). The CDR3 extends over 13 amino acids. With V trimmed by 2 bases and J by 8 bases, 5 bases remained unmatched. Original analysis: Nucleated cell counts were estimated from reference gene primer amplification. Using immunoSEQ multiplex PCR, the repertoire was profiled, and TCRdb retains in-frame clones only, with some absent. From that table come the V and J calls and clone size; the DNA was used to work out D and trimming. Here the sample spans 220,000 or so clones, about nine tenths being singletons. The data stem from a study of blood T cell repertoires in COVID-19. About the study: The United States, Italy and Spain were the sources of the acute and convalescent COVID-19 samples. Nucleic acid was either cDNA or gDNA, and it came from T cells, B-cell-depleted T cells, or PBMCs.

The clonotype originates from a man aged 55 to 70 who had recovered from COVID-19. V and J are TRBV12-3 or TRBV12-4 and TRBJ1-2; 7 bases map to TRBD1. Sequences were obtained from peripheral blood. The CDR3 nucleotides read TGTGCCAGCAGTTTATGGACAGGTTGGGGCTACACCTTC. Its protein product is CASSLWTGWGYTF.